This record looks at one T cell receptor beta chain sequence and its context. Its antigen is undetermined. Other DNA sequences in the same sample also yield this CDR3. This entry is derived from a study of T cell responses to AZD1222 COVID-19 vaccine. The table came from immunoSEQ multiplex PCR; TCRdb's copy has only in-frame clones and leaves some out. The sample holds 200,000 or so clones, about 87% seen once. Regarding the study as a whole: Baseline testing showed seropositivity in only six or seven AZD1222 recipients. Vaccine-related CD4 TCRs covered spike, predominating at 160-218 and 743-854. Repertoires were sampled only after the peak T cell response. There were mostly white British donors and more females than males, and clonal diversity was possibly underestimated.

This CDR3 comprises 14 residues. V was trimmed by 0 bases and J by 4 bases, leaving 7 bases between them. Germline CDR1 and CDR2: LGHNA and YNFKEQ. This receptor was obtained from an adult in good health. Sequencing was performed on peripheral blood, taken on day 0 of MenACWY control vaccination. The chain joins TRBV4-2 to TRBJ1-5; weak D call: TRBD1 (5 bases). CDR3 nucleotides: TGTGCCAGCAGCCAAGAAGACAGAAATCAGCCCCAGCATTTT. This translates into CASSQEDRNQPQHF.